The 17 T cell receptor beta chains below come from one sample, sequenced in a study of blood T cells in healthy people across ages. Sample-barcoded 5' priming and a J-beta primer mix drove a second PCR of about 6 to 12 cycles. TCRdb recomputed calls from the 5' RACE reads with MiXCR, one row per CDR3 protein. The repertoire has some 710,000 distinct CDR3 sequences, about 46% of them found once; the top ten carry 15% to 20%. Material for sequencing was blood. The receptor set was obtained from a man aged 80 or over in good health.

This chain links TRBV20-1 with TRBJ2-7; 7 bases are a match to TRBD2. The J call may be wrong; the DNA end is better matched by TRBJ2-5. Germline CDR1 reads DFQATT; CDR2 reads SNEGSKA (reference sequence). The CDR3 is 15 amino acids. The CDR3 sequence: CSARWGGILGETQYF. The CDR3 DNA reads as TGCAGTGCTAGATGGGGGGGAATCTTAGGAGAGACCCAGTACTTC.

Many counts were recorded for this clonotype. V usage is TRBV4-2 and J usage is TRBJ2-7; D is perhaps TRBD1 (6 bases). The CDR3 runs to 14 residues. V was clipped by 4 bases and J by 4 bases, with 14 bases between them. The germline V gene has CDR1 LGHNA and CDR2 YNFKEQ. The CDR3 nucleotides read TGTGCCAGCAGCCCAGGGGACGGAAGGTACGAGCAGTACTTC. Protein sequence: CASSPGDGRYEQYF.

CDR3 residues: CASCSPGGSVGTDTQYF. Written as DNA, the CDR3 is TGTGCCAGCTGCTCCCCTGGGGGGTCCGTGGGCACAGATACGCAGTATTTT. The chain has TRBV7-9 and TRBJ2-3; D might be TRBD2 (6 bases). CDR1 SEHNR and CDR2 FQNEAQ come from the germline V gene (reference sequence). V lost 8 bases and J lost 1, with 22 bases in between. CDR3 size: 17 residues.

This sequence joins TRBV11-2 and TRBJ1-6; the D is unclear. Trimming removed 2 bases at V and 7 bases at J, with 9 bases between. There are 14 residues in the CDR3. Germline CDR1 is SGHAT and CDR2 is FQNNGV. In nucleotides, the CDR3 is TGTGCCAGCAGCTTATCGTCAGAAAATTCACCCCTCCACTTT. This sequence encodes CASSLSSENSPLHF. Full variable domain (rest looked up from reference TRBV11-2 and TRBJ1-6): EAGVAQSPRYKIIEKRQSVAFWCNPISGHATLYWYQQILGQGPKLLIQFQNNGVVDDSQLPKDRFSAERLKGVDSTLKIQPAKLEDSAVYLCASSLSSENSPLHFGNGTRLTVT.

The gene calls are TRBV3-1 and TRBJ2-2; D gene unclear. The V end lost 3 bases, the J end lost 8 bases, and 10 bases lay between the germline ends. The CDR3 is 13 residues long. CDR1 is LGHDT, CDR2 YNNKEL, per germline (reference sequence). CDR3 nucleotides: TGTGCCAGCAGCCACCAGAATGGGGGGGAGCTGTTTTTT. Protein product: CASSHQNGGELFF. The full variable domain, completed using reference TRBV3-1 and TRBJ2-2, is DTAVSQTPKYLVTQMGNDKSIKCEQNLGHDTMYWYKQDSKKFLKIMFSYNNKELIINETVPNRFSPKSPDKAHLNLHINSLELGDSAVYFCASSHQNGGELFFGEGSRLTVL.

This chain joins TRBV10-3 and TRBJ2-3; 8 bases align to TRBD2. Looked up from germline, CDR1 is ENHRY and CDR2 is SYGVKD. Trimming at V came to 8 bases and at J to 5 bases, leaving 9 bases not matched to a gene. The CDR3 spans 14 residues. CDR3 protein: CAISGLAGQDTQYF. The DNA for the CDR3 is TGTGCCATCTCAGGGCTAGCGGGCCAAGATACGCAGTATTTT.

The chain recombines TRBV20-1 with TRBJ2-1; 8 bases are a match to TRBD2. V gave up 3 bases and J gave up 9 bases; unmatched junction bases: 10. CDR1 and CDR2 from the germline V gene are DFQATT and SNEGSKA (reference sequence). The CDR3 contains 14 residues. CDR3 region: CSASTSGRVVEQFF. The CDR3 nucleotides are TGCAGTGCTAGCACCAGCGGGAGAGTTGTTGAGCAGTTCTTC.

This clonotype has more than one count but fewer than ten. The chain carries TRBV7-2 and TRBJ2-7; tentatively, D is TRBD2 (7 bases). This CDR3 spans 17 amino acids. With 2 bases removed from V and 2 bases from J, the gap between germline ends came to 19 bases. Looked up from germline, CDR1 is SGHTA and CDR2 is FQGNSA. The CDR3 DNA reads TGTGCCAGCAGCTTAATGGCGGGGGCTAGCGTTACCTACGAGCAGTACTTC. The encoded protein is CASSLMAGASVTYEQYF.

CDR3 sequence reads: CASRSRGYGGRETQYF. In nucleotides, the CDR3 is TGTGCCAGCAGGTCCAGGGGGTACGGGGGACGGGAGACCCAGTACTTC. J is TRBJ2-5 and V is TRBV6-6, with D tentatively TRBD1 (7 bases). The CDR3 has 16 amino acids. Germline CDR1 is MNHNY and CDR2 is SVGAGI (reference sequence). Trimming took off 6 bases at V and 5 bases at J, with 22 bases between the two ends.

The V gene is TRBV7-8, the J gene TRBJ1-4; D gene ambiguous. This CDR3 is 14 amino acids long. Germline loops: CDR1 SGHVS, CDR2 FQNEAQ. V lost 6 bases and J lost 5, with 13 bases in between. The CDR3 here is CASREGIENEKLFF. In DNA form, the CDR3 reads TGTGCCAGCAGAGAGGGCATCGAAAATGAAAAACTGTTTTTT.

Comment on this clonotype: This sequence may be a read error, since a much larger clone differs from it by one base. The CDR3 is CANSQDLQDGPYEQYF. For the CDR3, the DNA is TGCGCCAACAGCCAAGATCTACAGGACGGCCCTTACGAGCAGTACTTC. The chain recombines TRBV4-3 with TRBJ2-7; D might be TRBD1 (5 bases). CDR3 length: 16 amino acids. Germline V gene data show CDR1 as LGHNA and CDR2 as YSLEER.

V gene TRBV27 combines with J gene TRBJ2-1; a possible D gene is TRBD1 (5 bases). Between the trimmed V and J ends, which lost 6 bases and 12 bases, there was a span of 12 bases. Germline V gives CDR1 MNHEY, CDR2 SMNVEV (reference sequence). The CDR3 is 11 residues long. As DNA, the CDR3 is TGTGCCAGCAGGCAGGGCTTAGGGCAGTTCTTC. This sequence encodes CASRQGLGQFF.

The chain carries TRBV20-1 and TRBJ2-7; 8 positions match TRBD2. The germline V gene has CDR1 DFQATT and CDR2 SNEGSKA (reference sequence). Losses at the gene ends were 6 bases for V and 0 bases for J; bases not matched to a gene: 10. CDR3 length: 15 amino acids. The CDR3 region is CSAERLAGISYEQYF. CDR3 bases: TGCAGTGCCGAAAGATTAGCGGGGATCTCCTACGAGCAGTACTTC.

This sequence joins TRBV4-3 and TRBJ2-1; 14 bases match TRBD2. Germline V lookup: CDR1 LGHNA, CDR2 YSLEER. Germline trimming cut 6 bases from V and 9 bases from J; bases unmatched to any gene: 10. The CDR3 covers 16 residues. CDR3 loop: CASRRGGLAGDGEQFF. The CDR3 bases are TGCGCCAGCAGACGAGGGGGACTAGCGGGAGACGGTGAGCAGTTCTTC.

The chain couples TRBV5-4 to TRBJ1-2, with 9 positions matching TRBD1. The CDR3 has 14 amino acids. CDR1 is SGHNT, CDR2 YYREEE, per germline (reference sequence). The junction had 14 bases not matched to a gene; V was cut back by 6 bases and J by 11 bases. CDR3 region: CASTPEADRGGYTF. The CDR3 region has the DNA TGTGCCAGCACCCCTGAAGCGGACAGGGGAGGTTACACCTTC.

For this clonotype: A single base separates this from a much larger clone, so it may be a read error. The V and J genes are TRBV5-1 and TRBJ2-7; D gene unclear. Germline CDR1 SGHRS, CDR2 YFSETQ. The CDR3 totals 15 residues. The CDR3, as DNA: TGCGCCGGCAGCTTTGGCGGAACGAGCTCCTACGAGCAGTACTTC. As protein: CAGSFGGTSSYEQYF.

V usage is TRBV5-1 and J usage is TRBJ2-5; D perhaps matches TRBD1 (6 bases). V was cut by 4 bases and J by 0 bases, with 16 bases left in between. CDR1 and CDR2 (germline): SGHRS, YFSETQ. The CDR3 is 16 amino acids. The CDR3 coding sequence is TGCGCCAGCAGCCTCATTGGACAGCCGAACCAAGAGACCCAGTACTTC. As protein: CASSLIGQPNQETQYF.